Given below is one T cell receptor (beta chain) in context. Its antigen is unknown. V dropped 7 bases and J dropped 6 bases, with 10 bases sitting between them. This CDR3 contains 13 residues. Germline CDR1 is SNHLY and CDR2 is FYNNEI. Some clones are missing from TCRdb's copy, which holds only in-frame ones; the method was immunoSEQ multiplex PCR. This sample has tens of thousands of clones, with roughly 85% found just once. Second-dose timings of about 4 or about 12 weeks were pooled. This sample was included in a study of T cell responses to AZD1222 COVID-19 vaccine. Study results and caveats: White British donors predominated, females outnumbered males, and clonal diversity was possibly underestimated. Regions 160-218 and 743-854 dominated among vaccine-associated CD4 TCRs spanning spike. Two doses of AZD1222 preceded a rise in Spike-specific TCR breadth and depth.

The V call is TRBV2, the J call TRBJ1-6; D is ambiguous. The receptor's source is an adult who received the AZD1222 COVID-19 vaccine. Sequences were derived from peripheral blood, sampled 28 days after the second AZD1222 dose. The DNA of the CDR3 is TGTGCCAGCATTGACCTCCGTAATTCACCCCTCCACTTT. This sequence encodes CASIDLRNSPLHF.